The sequence of this T cell receptor beta chain was determined in a study of post-analysis software for immune sequencing data. As for the study in general: The patients showed relapsing-remitting, secondary progressive and progressive-relapsing multiple sclerosis courses. General study points: There were five TRBV segments more frequent in patients than controls, and TRBV5-6, TRBV5-1 and TRBV20-1 were among them.

CDR1 and CDR2 (germline): SGHTA, FQGNSA. CDR3 length equals 15 residues. The library was made from cDNA and included unique molecular identifiers. TCRdb reprocessed the PCR reads with MiXCR, giving one entry per CDR3 protein. Here the sample spans some 690,000 distinct CDR3 sequences, approximately 59% being singletons. Worth noting for this clonotype: Its antigen remains unknown.

V is TRBV7-2 and J is TRBJ2-4; 11 bases fit TRBD2. Near its end, the DNA agrees better with TRBJ2-7, so the J call may be wrong. The TCR sequence derives from a girl aged 2 to 9 with multiple sclerosis. Material: blood. The CDR3 sequence: CASSLALGTSGEQYF. CDR3 DNA: TGTGCCAGCAGCTTAGCGCTTGGGACTAGCGGCGAGCAGTACTTC.